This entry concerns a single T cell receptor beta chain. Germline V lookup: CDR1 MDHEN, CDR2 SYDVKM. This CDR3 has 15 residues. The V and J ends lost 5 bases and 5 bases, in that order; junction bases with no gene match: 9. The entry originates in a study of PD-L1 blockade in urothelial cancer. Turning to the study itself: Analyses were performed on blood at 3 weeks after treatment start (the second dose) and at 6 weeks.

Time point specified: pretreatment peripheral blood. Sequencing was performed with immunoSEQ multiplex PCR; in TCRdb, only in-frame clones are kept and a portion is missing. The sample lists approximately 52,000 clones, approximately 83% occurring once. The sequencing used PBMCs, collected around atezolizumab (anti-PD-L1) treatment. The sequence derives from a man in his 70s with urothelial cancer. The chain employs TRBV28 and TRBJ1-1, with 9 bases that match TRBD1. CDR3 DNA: TGTGCCAGCAGTCCCCCCGGACAGGGGTGGACTGAAGCTTTCTTT. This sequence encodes CASSPPGQGWTEAFF.